This T cell receptor (beta chain) was retrieved from a study of T cells in Graves' hyperthyroidism and ophthalmopathy. Study observations and caveats: Most expanded thyroid clonotypes above 0.001 also appeared in blood. It was a median approximately 6 months before onset that the model predicted ophthalmopathy.

This clonotype was observed a handful of times. The target antigen is unknown. The CDR3 runs 14 residues. Germline-derived CDR1 and CDR2 are LNHDA and SQIVND (reference sequence). V was cut by 10 bases and J by 2 bases, with 15 bases left in between. Lactation, pregnancy, other autoimmune disease or uncontrolled infection excluded patients. The diagnoses drew upon clinical symptoms, serum thyroxine and TRAb, thyroid ultrasound and orbital computed tomography. The TCR beta CDR3 regions underwent amplification using RNA transcripts as the source. First-round RT-PCR of the TCR CDR3 relied on the HTBI primer set. In TCRdb, the multiplex PCR reads were re-called with MiXCR into one record per CDR3 protein. Of roughly 500,000 distinct CDR3 sequences listed, about 45% are singletons.

Source material: peripheral blood or thyroid tissue (not recorded which). The V call is TRBV19, the J call TRBJ1-5; D unresolved. The receptor was isolated from an adult woman with Graves' disease, either hyperthyroidism or ophthalmopathy (not recorded which). Here the CDR3 reads CATKAGSGNQPQHF. The CDR3 DNA sequence: TGTGCCACCAAAGCGGGATCAGGCAATCAGCCCCAGCATTTT.